This TCR beta chain was captured in a study of T cells after yellow fever vaccination. Study in general: In the case of low-cell-number fractions, SMART-Seq v4 Ultra Low Input was used for preparation.

As concerns this clonotype: Its antigen is currently unknown.

Germline CDR1 is MNHEY and CDR2 is SVGEGT. V was cut by 0 bases and J by 4 bases, with 13 bases left in between. The CDR3 covers 16 residues. Conversion of TCR transcripts into cDNA relied on 5'RACE template switching, which added a universal primer site and UMIs. TCRdb passed the 5' RACE reads through MiXCR, listing each CDR3 protein once. The profile covers under 90,000 distinct CDR3 sequences, with about 6% appearing a single time and 30% to 45% taken by the ten largest. Study-level points and caveats: Reappearance after the booster was seen for most primary-vaccination clones, at 96% CD4 and around 90% CD8. Contaminants from the bulk population, in the form of abundant clonotypes, could be found in FACS-sorted repertoires.

The sequence derives from a man younger than 35 who received the YFV17D yellow fever vaccine. This specimen consisted of CD8+ T cells sorted from PBMCs, obtained approximately 47 days after the first yellow fever vaccination. The chain combines TRBV6-2 or TRBV6-3 with TRBJ2-1, with D tentatively TRBD2 (7 bases). CDR3 sequence: CASSYSLGGHYNEQFF. Written as DNA, the CDR3 is TGTGCCAGCAGTTACTCCTTGGGGGGGCATTACAATGAGCAGTTCTTC.